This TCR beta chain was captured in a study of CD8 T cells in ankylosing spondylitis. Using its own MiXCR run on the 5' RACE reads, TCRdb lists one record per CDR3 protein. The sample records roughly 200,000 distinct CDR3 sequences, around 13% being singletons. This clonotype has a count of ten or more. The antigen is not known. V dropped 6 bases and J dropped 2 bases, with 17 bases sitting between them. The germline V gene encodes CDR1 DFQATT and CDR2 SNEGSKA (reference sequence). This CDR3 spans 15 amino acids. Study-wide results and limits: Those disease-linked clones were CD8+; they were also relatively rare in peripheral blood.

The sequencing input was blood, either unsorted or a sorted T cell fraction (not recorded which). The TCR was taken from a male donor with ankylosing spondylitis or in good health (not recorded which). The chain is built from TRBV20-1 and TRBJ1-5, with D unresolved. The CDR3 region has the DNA TGCAGTGCATGGACCGCCGCGGGAGGCAATCAGCCCCAGCATTTT. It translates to CSAWTAAGGNQPQHF.